The next 30 T cell receptor beta chains were all read from a single sample in a study of regulatory T cells in long-lasting Graves disease. Stated time point: persistent/refractory GD, antithyroid drugs over 5 years with positive TRAb. The TCR library was made from RNA extracted from PBMCs. Assembly of TCR beta libraries relied on iRepertoire HTBI primers together with Arm-PCR of CDR3 regions. TCRdb reanalysed the multiplex PCR reads using MiXCR and keeps one entry per CDR3 protein. The repertoire holds approximately 400,000 distinct CDR3 sequences, with around 20% as singletons. The material was peripheral blood mononuclear cells (PBMCs), obtained when the disease was refractory, from a patient treated with antithyroid drugs. These receptors originate from a female donor with Graves disease.

The rearrangement links TRBV4-1 to TRBJ1-5; 7 bases are a match to TRBD1. This CDR3 region has 17 residues. V was pared by 1 base and J by 0 bases, with 6 bases of the junction left unmatched. Germline assignment: CDR1 MGHRA and CDR2 YSYEKL. The CDR3 DNA reads TGCGCCAGCAGCCAAGTTTGGGGACAGACTAGCAATCAGCCCCAGCATTTT. Translated: CASSQVWGQTSNQPQHF.

The table lists this clonotype with many counts. The chain couples TRBV12-3 or TRBV12-4 to TRBJ2-7, with a weak D call TRBD1 (6 bases). The CDR3 consists of 13 residues. The V and J ends lost 6 bases and 4 bases respectively, with 13 bases between them. The CDR3 protein is CASRPGHDYEQYF. CDR3 nucleotide sequence: TGTGCCAGCAGGCCGGGACACGATTACGAGCAGTACTTC.

This clonotype has at least ten counts. This chain uses TRBV6-5 with TRBJ2-7, with D possibly being TRBD1 or TRBD2 (5 bases each). CDR1 is MNHEY and CDR2 is SVGAGI in the germline V gene. V was cut by 2 bases and J by 2 bases, with 13 bases left in between. There are 15 residues in the CDR3. The CDR3 sequence is CASSYGIVGAYEQYF. In nucleotides, the CDR3 is TGTGCCAGCAGTTACGGAATAGTGGGGGCCTACGAGCAGTACTTC.

This clonotype was seen a few times. CDR3 protein: CASSERQNQETQYF. As DNA, the CDR3 is TGTGCCAGCAGTGAACGACAGAACCAAGAGACCCAGTACTTC. This chain links TRBV6-1 with TRBJ2-5, with D possibly being TRBD1 (5 bases). The CDR3 consists of 14 residues. CDR1 and CDR2 from the germline V gene are MNHNS and SASEGT. Trimming took 2 bases from V and 0 from J, leaving 7 bases between them.

This clonotype has only a few counts. The chain links TRBV11-3 to TRBJ2-5, with 12 positions matching TRBD1. Matching the DNA end better, TRBJ2-1 makes the J call doubtful. This CDR3 has 16 residues. Germline V lookup: CDR1 SGHNT, CDR2 YENEEA. The CDR3, as DNA: TGTGCCAGCAGCGCCAGCTCGGGACAGGGGGCGGGTGAGCAGTTCTTC. Translated: CASSASSGQGAGEQFF.

This chain links TRBV20-1 with TRBJ1-1, with D uncertain. Germline V gives CDR1 DFQATT, CDR2 SNEGSKA (reference sequence). The V and J ends lost 5 bases and 6 bases respectively, with 1 base between them. The CDR3 is made up of 8 amino acids. CDR3 in amino acids: CSAAEAFF. CDR3 nucleotide sequence: TGCAGTGCTGCTGAAGCTTTCTTT.

This clonotype was seen a handful of times. This sequence joins TRBV10-2 and TRBJ2-7; 11 bases fit TRBD2. The germline V gene has CDR1 WSHSY and CDR2 SAAADI. There are 14 residues in the CDR3. The ends lost 4 bases at V and 4 bases at J; junction bases unmatched: 3. The CDR3 sequence: CASSGLAGLYEQYF. DNA for the CDR3: TGCGCCAGCAGTGGACTAGCGGGATTGTACGAGCAGTACTTC.

In its sample, this clonotype was seen a few times. The J gene is TRBJ1-4, the V gene TRBV29-1; D unclear. The CDR3 extends over 14 amino acids. Trimming pared 1 base from V and 5 bases from J, leaving 11 bases between. Germline assignment: CDR1 SQVTM and CDR2 ANQGSEA. The CDR3 loop is CSVEGDGQNEKLFF. CDR3 sequence (DNA): TGCAGCGTTGAAGGGGATGGGCAAAATGAAAAACTGTTTTTT.

A few counts support this clonotype. The chain employs TRBV6-2 or TRBV6-3 and TRBJ2-5; 11 positions agree with TRBD2. CDR1 and CDR2 (germline): MNHEY, SVGEGT. CDR3 size: 16 residues. V lost 0 bases and J lost 11; bases outside the gene matches: 11. CDR3 sequence (DNA): TGTGCCAGCAGTTACTCGTACCCACTAGCGGGAGATTTACAGTACTTC. Its protein product is CASSYSYPLAGDLQYF.

This rearrangement joins TRBV27 to TRBJ2-3, with a possible D match to TRBD2 (6 bases). Germline CDR1 reads MNHEY; CDR2 reads SMNVEV (reference sequence). V was shortened by 0 bases and J by 1 base, with 11 bases between the two germline ends. This CDR3 spans 16 amino acids. The CDR3 sequence is CASSLSTGVGTDTQYF. For the CDR3, the DNA is TGTGCCAGCAGTTTATCTACGGGAGTGGGCACAGATACGCAGTATTTT.

The genes are TRBV19 and TRBJ1-5; possibly TRBD1 for D (5 bases). Germline V gene lookup returns CDR1 LNHDA and CDR2 SQIVND (reference sequence). V was cut by 11 bases and J by 2 bases, with 22 bases left in between. The CDR3 extends over 16 amino acids. The CDR3 reads CAATLDSERGNQPQHF. CDR3 nucleotides: TGTGCCGCAACCCTCGACAGTGAAAGGGGCAATCAGCCCCAGCATTTT.

This clonotype was found a few times. This chain uses TRBV10-3 with TRBJ1-5; D may be TRBD1 (5 bases). The CDR3 consists of 13 residues. V was clipped by 6 bases and J by 3 bases, with 9 bases between them. Germline values: CDR1 ENHRY, CDR2 SYGVKD. This CDR3 is CAISRQTNQPQHF. The CDR3 bases are TGTGCCATCAGCCGACAGACCAATCAGCCCCAGCATTTT.

This clonotype was seen repeatedly, ten times or more. The gene calls are TRBV30 and TRBJ1-1; maybe TRBD1 (5 bases). The germline V and J ends were trimmed by 3 bases and 0 bases, with 14 bases remaining between them. The CDR3 sequence is 15 residues long. Germline V lookup: CDR1 GTSNPN, CDR2 SVGIG (reference sequence). As DNA, the CDR3 is TGTGCCTGGAGGGGGATGGGACGTATGAACACTGAAGCTTTCTTT. This translates into CAWRGMGRMNTEAFF.

In this sample, this clonotype turned up many times. This chain joins TRBV28 and TRBJ1-5; D is unclear. The CDR3 runs to 14 residues. CDR1 and CDR2 (germline): MDHEN, SYDVKM. The V end was cut by 3 bases, the J end by 3 bases, with 9 bases between. CDR3 sequence: CASSLSPDNQPQHF. CDR3 DNA: TGTGCCAGCAGTTTGAGTCCGGACAATCAGCCCCAGCATTTT.

The chain recombines TRBV19 with TRBJ2-6, with a weak D call TRBD2 (6 bases). The ends were cut back, 4 bases at V and 0 bases at J, with 13 bases in the middle. CDR3 length: 17 residues. CDR1 is LNHDA, CDR2 SQIVND, per germline (reference sequence). For the CDR3, the DNA is TGTGCCAGTAGTAAGGGGAGGTTCAGCTCTGGGGCCAACGTCCTGACTTTC. Translated: CASSKGRFSSGANVLTF.

This clonotype was observed a handful of times. The CDR3 carries no conserved terminal phenylalanine or tryptophan, so it likely arises from a read error. The DNA is omitted, as the CDR3 cannot be located on it reliably, and the CDR3 follows TCRdb's listing. The CDR3 is CASIDPGLLAQSI. The V and J genes are TRBV25-1 and TRBJ1-2. Germline V lookup: CDR1 MGHDK, CDR2 SYGVNS. The CDR3 length equals 13 residues, ends included.

This chain connects TRBV3-1 to TRBJ2-1, with no clear D. Trimming removed 4 bases from V and 8 bases from J, with 12 bases in between. This CDR3 has 13 amino acids. Germline CDR1 reads LGHDT; CDR2 reads YNNKEL (reference sequence). The CDR3 DNA is TGTGCCAGCAGCCTCCTACTAAGGGATGAGCAGTTCTTC. This translates into CASSLLLRDEQFF.

This clonotype occurred a few times. V gene TRBV6-1 combines with J gene TRBJ2-7, with 9 bases aligning to TRBD1. Germline assignment: CDR1 MNHNS and CDR2 SASEGT. This CDR3 is 14 amino acids long. The J segment lost 4 bases and the V segment lost 5 bases, leaving 6 bases of the junction unmatched. CDR3: CASSRVGQGYEQYF. The CDR3 nucleotides are TGTGCCAGCAGTAGGGTCGGACAGGGGTACGAGCAGTACTTC.

J is TRBJ2-3 and V is TRBV11-2, with a tentative D call TRBD2 (6 bases). V was pared by 0 bases and J by 0 bases, with 10 bases between. Per germline, CDR1 SGHAT and CDR2 FQNNGV. This CDR3 contains 16 residues. The CDR3 sequence: CASSLDQRASTDTQYF. The CDR3 DNA follows: TGTGCCAGCAGCTTAGATCAGCGGGCCAGCACAGATACGCAGTATTTT.

V and J are TRBV3-1 and TRBJ2-7, with D unclear. V was shortened by 5 bases and J by 5 bases, with 13 bases between the two germline ends. Germline V gene lookup returns CDR1 LGHDT and CDR2 YNNKEL (reference sequence). The length of the CDR3 is 13 residues. The CDR3 loop reads CASSSMGLNEQYF. The CDR3 region has the DNA TGTGCCAGCAGCTCAATGGGTTTGAACGAGCAGTACTTC.

The rearrangement joins TRBV30 to TRBJ1-1, with D tentatively TRBD1 (5 bases). V shed 5 bases and J shed 5 bases, with 18 bases lying between them. Germline V gene sequence: CDR1 GTSNPN, CDR2 SVGIG (reference sequence). This CDR3 is built from 14 residues. The DNA of the CDR3 is TGTGCCTGGCAACGAGGGCAGGGCTGGACTGAAGCTTTCTTT. Its protein is CAWQRGQGWTEAFF.

Points on this clonotype: Just one base apart from a much larger clone, this may be a read error. This chain connects TRBV15 to TRBJ2-5; 8 nucleotides line up with TRBD1. This CDR3 is built from 15 residues. CDR1 is LNHNV and CDR2 is YYDKDF in the germline V gene (reference sequence). With V trimmed by 0 bases and J by 5 bases, 5 bases remained unmatched. CDR3 DNA: TGTGCCACCAGCAGAGAGGACAGGGAAGAGGAGACCCAGTACTTC. This translates into CATSREDREEETQYF.

This clonotype was observed many times. The chain links TRBV2 to TRBJ2-7, with D possibly called TRBD1 or TRBD2 (9 bases each). The germline V gene encodes CDR1 SNHLY and CDR2 FYNNEI. This CDR3 is built from 19 residues. Trimming pared 5 bases from V and 1 base from J, leaving 27 bases between. In nucleotides, the CDR3 is TGTGCCAGCAGTAAGGACAGGGGTCTTTCTAGCGGGAATTCCTACGAGCAGTACTTC. Protein: CASSKDRGLSSGNSYEQYF.

Many counts were recorded for this clonotype. The junction departs from germline at one end; a sequencing error may be responsible. The chain recombines TRBV5-1 with TRBJ1-1; the match to TRBD1 covers 8 bases. Germline CDR1 and CDR2: SGHRS and YFSETQ. The CDR3 contains 14 residues. CDR3: CASSSGTGNTEAFF. The CDR3, as DNA: TGTGCCAGCAGCTCTGGGACAGGGAACACTGAAGCTTTCTTT.

The V call is TRBV6-1, the J call TRBJ2-7; possible D gene TRBD2, 5 bases. V lost 5 bases and J 2 bases, leaving 10 bases between the germline ends. Germline lookup yields CDR1 MNHNS and CDR2 SASEGT. The CDR3 sequence is 13 residues long. This CDR3 is CASSTGMTYEQYF. The CDR3 nucleotides are TGTGCCAGCAGTACCGGGATGACCTACGAGCAGTACTTC.

This clonotype appeared many times. The chain couples TRBV3-1 to TRBJ1-1; D not resolved. The V end lost 3 bases, the J end lost 2 bases, and 10 bases lay between the germline ends. This CDR3 is 14 amino acids long. Looked up from germline, CDR1 is LGHDT and CDR2 is YNNKEL (reference sequence). CDR3 sequence: CASSQGGVNTEAFF. The CDR3 nucleotides read TGTGCCAGCAGCCAGGGCGGGGTTAACACTGAAGCTTTCTTT.

This clonotype has a count of ten or more. The chain couples TRBV18 to TRBJ2-7; D perhaps matches TRBD2 (5 bases). The CDR3 length is 17 residues. Trimming took 4 bases from V and 7 from J, leaving 26 bases between them. Germline V gene data show CDR1 as KGHSH and CDR2 as LQKENI. The CDR3 nucleotides are TGTGCCAGCTCACGACTTCACGAGGCGAGCGGCGCCGGGGAGCAGTACTTC. Protein sequence: CASSRLHEASGAGEQYF.

The chain links TRBV19 to TRBJ2-7; 7 bases match TRBD1. J gave up 2 bases and V 7 bases, and 11 bases lay outside the gene matches. The CDR3 is 15 residues long. Germline-derived CDR1 and CDR2 are LNHDA and SQIVND (reference sequence). CDR3 bases: TGTGCCAGTAACGCAAAGGGGGCGAACCCCTACGAGCAGTACTTC. Its translation is CASNAKGANPYEQYF. Using reference TRBV19 and TRBJ2-7 for the parts outside the CDR3, the full variable domain is DGGITQSPKYLFRKEGQNVTLSCEQNLNHDAMYWYRQDPGQGLRLIYYSQIVNDFQKGDIAEGYSVSREKKESFPLTVTSAQKNPTAFYLCASNAKGANPYEQYFGPGTRLTVT.

This sequence joins TRBV7-2 and TRBJ2-1; possibly TRBD1 or TRBD2 for D (6 bases each). V lost 6 bases and J 0 bases, leaving 15 bases between the germline ends. The CDR3 has 16 residues. CDR1 and CDR2 (germline): SGHTA, FQGNSA. The CDR3 region is CASSKNEGGSYNEQFF. The CDR3 DNA follows: TGTGCCAGCAGTAAGAATGAGGGGGGCTCCTACAATGAGCAGTTCTTC.

The chain employs TRBV10-1 and TRBJ2-5; D is uncertain. The germline V and J ends were trimmed by 5 bases and 5 bases, with 12 bases remaining between them. Per the germline V gene, CDR1 is WNHNN and CDR2 is SYGVQD (reference sequence). This CDR3 region has 13 residues. The CDR3: CASSRNLGETQYF. The CDR3, as DNA: TGCGCCAGCAGTAGGAACCTGGGGGAGACCCAGTACTTC.